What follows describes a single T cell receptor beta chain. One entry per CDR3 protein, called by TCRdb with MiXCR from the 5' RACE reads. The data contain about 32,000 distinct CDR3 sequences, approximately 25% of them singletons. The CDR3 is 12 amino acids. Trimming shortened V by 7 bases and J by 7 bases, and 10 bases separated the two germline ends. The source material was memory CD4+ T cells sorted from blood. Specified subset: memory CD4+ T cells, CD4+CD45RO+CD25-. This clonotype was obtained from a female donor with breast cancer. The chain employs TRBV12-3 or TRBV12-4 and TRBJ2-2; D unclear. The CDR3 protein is CASNWVSGELFF. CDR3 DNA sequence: TGTGCCAGCAACTGGGTTAGCGGGGAGCTGTTTTTT.